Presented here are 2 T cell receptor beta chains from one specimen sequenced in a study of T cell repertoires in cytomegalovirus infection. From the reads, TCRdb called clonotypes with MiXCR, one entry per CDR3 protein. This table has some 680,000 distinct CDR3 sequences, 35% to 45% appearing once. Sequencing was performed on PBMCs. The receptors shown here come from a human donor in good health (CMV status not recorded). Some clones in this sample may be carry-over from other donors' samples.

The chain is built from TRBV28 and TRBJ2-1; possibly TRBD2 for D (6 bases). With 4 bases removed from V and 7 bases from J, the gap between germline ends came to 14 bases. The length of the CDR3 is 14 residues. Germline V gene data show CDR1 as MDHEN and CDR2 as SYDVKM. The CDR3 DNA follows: TGTGCCAGCAGTTCGGGACTCTTCCCTAATGAGCAGTTCTTC. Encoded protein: CASSSGLFPNEQFF. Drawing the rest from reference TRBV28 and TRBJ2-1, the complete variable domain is DVKVTQSSRYLVKRTGEKVFLECVQDMDHENMFWYRQDPGLGLRLIYFSYDVKMKEKGDIPEGYSVSREKKERFSLILESASTNQTSMYLCASSSGLFPNEQFFGPGTRLTVL.

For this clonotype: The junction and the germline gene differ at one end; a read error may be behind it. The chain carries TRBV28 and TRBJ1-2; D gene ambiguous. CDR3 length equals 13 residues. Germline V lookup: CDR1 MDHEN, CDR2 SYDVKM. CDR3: CASSFEVLGSVNF. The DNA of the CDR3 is TGTGCCAGCAGTTTCGAGGTTTTGGGCAGTGTAAACTTC.